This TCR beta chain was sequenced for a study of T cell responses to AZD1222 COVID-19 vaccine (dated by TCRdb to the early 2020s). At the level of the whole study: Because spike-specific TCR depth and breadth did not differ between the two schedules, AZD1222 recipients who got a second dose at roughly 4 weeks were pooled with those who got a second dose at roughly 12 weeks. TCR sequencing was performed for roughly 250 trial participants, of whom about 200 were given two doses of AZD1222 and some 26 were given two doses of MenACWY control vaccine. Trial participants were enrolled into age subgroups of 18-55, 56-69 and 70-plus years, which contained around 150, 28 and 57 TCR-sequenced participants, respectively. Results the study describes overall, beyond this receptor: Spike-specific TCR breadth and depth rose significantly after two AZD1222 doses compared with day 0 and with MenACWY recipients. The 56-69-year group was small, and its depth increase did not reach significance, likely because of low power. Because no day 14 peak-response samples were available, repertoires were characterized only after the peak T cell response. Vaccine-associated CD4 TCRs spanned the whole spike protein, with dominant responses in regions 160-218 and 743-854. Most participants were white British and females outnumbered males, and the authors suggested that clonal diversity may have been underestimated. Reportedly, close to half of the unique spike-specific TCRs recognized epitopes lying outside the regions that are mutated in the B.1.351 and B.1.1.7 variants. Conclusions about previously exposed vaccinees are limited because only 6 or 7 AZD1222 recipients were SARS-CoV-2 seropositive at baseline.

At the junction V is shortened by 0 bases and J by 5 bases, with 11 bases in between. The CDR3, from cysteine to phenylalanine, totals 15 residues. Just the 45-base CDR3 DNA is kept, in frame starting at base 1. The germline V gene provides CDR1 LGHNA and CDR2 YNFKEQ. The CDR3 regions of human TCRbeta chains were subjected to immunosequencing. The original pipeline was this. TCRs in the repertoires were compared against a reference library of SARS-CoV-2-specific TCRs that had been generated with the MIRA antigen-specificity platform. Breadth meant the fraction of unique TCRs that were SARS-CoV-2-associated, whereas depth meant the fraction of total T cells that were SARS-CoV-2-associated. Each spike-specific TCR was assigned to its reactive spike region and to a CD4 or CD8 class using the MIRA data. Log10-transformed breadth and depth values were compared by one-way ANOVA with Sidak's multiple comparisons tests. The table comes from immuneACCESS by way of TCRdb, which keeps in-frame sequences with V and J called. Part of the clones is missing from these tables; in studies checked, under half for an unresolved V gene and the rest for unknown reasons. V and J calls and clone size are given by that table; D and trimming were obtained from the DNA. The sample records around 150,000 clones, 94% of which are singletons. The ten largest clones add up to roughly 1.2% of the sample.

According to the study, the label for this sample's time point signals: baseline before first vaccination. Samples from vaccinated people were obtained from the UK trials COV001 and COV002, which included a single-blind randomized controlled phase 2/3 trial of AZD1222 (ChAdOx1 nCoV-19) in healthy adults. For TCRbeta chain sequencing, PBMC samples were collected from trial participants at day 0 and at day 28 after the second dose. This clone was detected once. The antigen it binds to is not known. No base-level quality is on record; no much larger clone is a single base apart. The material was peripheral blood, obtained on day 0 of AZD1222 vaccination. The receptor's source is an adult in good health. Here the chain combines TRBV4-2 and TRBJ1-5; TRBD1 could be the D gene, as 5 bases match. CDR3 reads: CASSQDLGGYQPQHF. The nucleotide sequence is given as TGTGCCAGCAGCCAAGATCTTGGGGGGTATCAGCCCCAGCATTTT.